Each of the 23 T cell receptor beta chains below was sequenced from the same sample in a study of T cells in tumors after PD-1 blockade. Sequencing was performed with immunoSEQ multiplex PCR; in TCRdb, only in-frame clones are kept and a portion is missing. The repertoire includes around 35,000 clones, 73% of them detected once, and roughly 37% sits in the top ten. The source was PBMCs, collected after anti-PD-1 treatment. Every receptor here comes from a human donor with basal cell carcinoma.

The rearrangement uses TRBV19 and TRBJ1-4, with a tentative D call TRBD1 (5 bases). Germline values: CDR1 LNHDA, CDR2 SQIVND (reference sequence). This CDR3 spans 14 amino acids. Trimming stripped 2 bases from V and 8 bases from J, with 12 bases between. As DNA, the CDR3 is TGTGCCAGTAGTATACAGGGCAAAACAGAAAAACTGTTTTTT. Amino acid sequence: CASSIQGKTEKLFF. Variable domain in full (rest from reference TRBV19 and TRBJ1-4): DGGITQSPKYLFRKEGQNVTLSCEQNLNHDAMYWYRQDPGQGLRLIYYSQIVNDFQKGDIAEGYSVSREKKESFPLTVTSAQKNPTAFYLCASSIQGKTEKLFFGSGTQLSVL.

This clone occurred once. The rearrangement joins TRBV7-2 to TRBJ1-4, with 7 bases lining up with TRBD1. The germline V gene encodes CDR1 SGHTA and CDR2 FQGNSA. The CDR3 has 15 residues. V trimming: 5 bases; J trimming: 7 bases; junction bases outside the gene matches: 10. The CDR3 spells CASSLVGGNGEKLFF. The CDR3 coding sequence is TGTGCCAGCAGCCTTGTAGGGGGCAACGGTGAAAAACTGTTTTTT. The complete variable domain, with remaining parts taken from reference TRBV7-2 and TRBJ1-4, reads GAGVSQSPSNKVTEKGKDVELRCDPISGHTALYWYRQSLGQGLEFLIYFQGNSAPDKSGLPSDRFSAERTGGSVSTLTIQRTQQEDSAVYLCASSLVGGNGEKLFFGSGTQLSVL.

The chain couples TRBV28 to TRBJ2-1; the D gene could be TRBD1 or TRBD2 (6 bases each). Trimming took 6 bases from V and 3 from J, leaving 12 bases between them. Per germline, CDR1 MDHEN and CDR2 SYDVKM. This CDR3 is built from 14 residues. The CDR3 loop is CASRGGGGYNEQFF. DNA for the CDR3: TGTGCCAGCAGGGGAGGAGGGGGCTACAATGAGCAGTTCTTC.

The chain recombines TRBV28 with TRBJ2-1; the match to TRBD2 covers 7 bases. Germline-derived CDR1 and CDR2 are MDHEN and SYDVKM. J lost 10 bases, V lost 3 bases, and 3 bases had no gene match. CDR3 length equals 12 residues. CDR3: CASSLGGSEQFF. CDR3 in DNA: TGTGCCAGCAGTTTGGGGGGGTCAGAGCAGTTCTTC.

On this clone itself: This sample includes further DNA sequences coding for the same CDR3. This chain joins TRBV2 and TRBJ1-6; 9 bases match TRBD1. Germline V CDR1 and CDR2: SNHLY, FYNNEI. The J segment lost 8 bases and the V segment lost 6 bases, leaving 14 bases of the junction unmatched. CDR3 length: 17 amino acids. As DNA, the CDR3 is TGTGCCAGCAGAGTTCAACAGGGGGCACTGAAGGATTCACCCCTCCACTTT. Its protein product is CASRVQQGALKDSPLHF.

V usage is TRBV23-1 and J usage is TRBJ2-6, with 7 bases identical to TRBD1. TRBV23-1 is flagged as an ORF with uncertain function. J lost 0 bases, V lost 3 bases, and 11 bases had no gene match. The CDR3 covers 19 residues. The DNA of the CDR3 is TGCGCCAGCAGTCACCGCCCGGGACAGATTTACTCTGGGGCCAACGTCCTGACTTTC. Its protein is CASSHRPGQIYSGANVLTF.

This clone was found once. The V gene is TRBV5-1, the J gene TRBJ2-3; 7 bases match TRBD2. Per the germline V gene, CDR1 is SGHRS and CDR2 is YFSETQ. V gave up 0 bases and J gave up 5 bases; unmatched junction bases: 6. This CDR3 spans 15 amino acids. CDR3 in DNA: TGCGCCAGCAGCTTGGAGGCGGGGGATGGAGATACGCAGTATTTT. Amino acid sequence: CASSLEAGDGDTQYF.

The chain is built from TRBV5-1 and TRBJ2-2; 11 positions agree with TRBD2. This CDR3 is 16 amino acids long. Germline values: CDR1 SGHRS, CDR2 YFSETQ. V dropped 4 bases and J dropped 7; count of bases not matched to a gene: 9. CDR3 region: CASSPLAGGPSGELFF. The CDR3 bases are TGCGCCAGCAGCCCCCTAGCGGGAGGCCCCAGCGGGGAGCTGTTTTTT. Full variable domain (rest looked up from reference TRBV5-1 and TRBJ2-2): KAGVTQTPRYLIKTRGQQVTLSCSPISGHRSVSWYQQTPGQGLQFLFEYFSETQRNKGNFPGRFSGRQFSNSRSEMNVSTLELGDSALYLCASSPLAGGPSGELFFGEGSRLTVL.

The J gene is TRBJ2-6, the V gene TRBV29-1, with D unclear. Germline CDR1 is SQVTM and CDR2 is ANQGSEA. Deletions cut 1 base from V and 4 bases from J, with 5 bases between. CDR3 length: 13 residues. Here the CDR3 DNA reads TGCAGCGTTGAAGGGCCCGGGGCCAACGTCCTGACTTTC. Protein product: CSVEGPGANVLTF.

This chain uses TRBV2 with TRBJ2-7, with a possible D match to TRBD2 (5 bases). V lost 0 bases and J 5 bases, leaving 17 bases between the germline ends. The CDR3 loop spans 16 amino acids. Germline V gene lookup returns CDR1 SNHLY and CDR2 FYNNEI. CDR3: CASSEARARPGDEQYF. CDR3 nucleotides: TGTGCCAGCAGTGAAGCTAGGGCCCGCCCCGGGGACGAGCAGTACTTC.

This clone was found a few times. The chain joins TRBV6-5 to TRBJ1-5; 10 positions match TRBD1. The CDR3 extends over 15 amino acids. V shed 6 bases, J shed 1 base, and the junction held 3 bases outside the gene matches. Germline V gene data show CDR1 as MNHEY and CDR2 as SVGAGI. CDR3 nucleotide sequence: TGTGCCAGCAGGGGACAGGGGCTAAGCAATCAGCCCCAGCATTTT. It encodes CASRGQGLSNQPQHF.

This clone has just a few counts. The chain has TRBV18 and TRBJ1-2, with unresolved D. CDR3 length: 13 amino acids. CDR1 is KGHSH and CDR2 is LQKENI in the germline V gene. Trimming pared 3 bases from V and 3 bases from J, leaving 8 bases between. CDR3 protein: CASSPNIDYGYTF. DNA of the CDR3: TGTGCCAGCTCACCTAATATCGACTATGGCTACACCTTC.

This clone was counted between two and nine times. V and J are TRBV5-1 and TRBJ1-6; D not resolved. Germline CDR1 is SGHRS and CDR2 is YFSETQ. The CDR3 has 14 amino acids. The germline V and J ends were trimmed by 0 bases and 7 bases, with 8 bases remaining between them. CDR3 protein: CASSLEGVNSPLHF. The DNA for the CDR3 is TGCGCCAGCAGCTTGGAGGGTGTCAATTCACCCCTCCACTTT.

V and J are TRBV9 and TRBJ2-7; possible D gene TRBD2, 6 bases. CDR3 length equals 15 residues. Germline V gives CDR1 SGDLS, CDR2 YYNGEE. V shed 0 bases and J shed 6 bases, with 16 bases lying between them. In nucleotides, the CDR3 is TGTGCCAGCAGCGTAGCCGGAGGGGTTTGGGGCGAGCAGTACTTC. Translating gives CASSVAGGVWGEQYF.

The chain combines TRBV5-1 with TRBJ1-1; 9 bases map to TRBD1. CDR1 is SGHRS and CDR2 is YFSETQ in the germline V gene. The junction had 10 bases not matched to a gene; V was cut back by 4 bases and J by 6 bases. This CDR3 has 15 amino acids. The CDR3 is CASSPGQGGSAEAFF. The CDR3 region has the DNA TGCGCCAGCAGCCCGGGACAGGGTGGATCGGCTGAAGCTTTCTTT.

V gene TRBV5-1 combines with J gene TRBJ2-1, with D tentatively TRBD2 (6 bases). The CDR3 spans 16 residues. The germline gives CDR1 SGHRS, CDR2 YFSETQ. The V end lost 2 bases, the J end lost 0 bases, and 12 bases lay between the germline ends. As DNA, the CDR3 is TGCGCCAGCAGCTTCGGGGCCGGGGGCTCCTACAATGAGCAGTTCTTC. Translation gives CASSFGAGGSYNEQFF.

This chain uses TRBV5-1 with TRBJ1-1; TRBD1 matches 9 bases. Germline V gene lookup returns CDR1 SGHRS and CDR2 YFSETQ. The CDR3 length is 14 residues. V lost 2 bases and J lost 5; bases outside the gene matches: 4. Here the CDR3 DNA reads TGCGCCAGCAGCTTTGCACAGGGGGCGACTGAAGCTTTCTTT. Translating it yields CASSFAQGATEAFF. The entire variable domain, with the rest obtained from reference TRBV5-1 and TRBJ1-1, is as follows: KAGVTQTPRYLIKTRGQQVTLSCSPISGHRSVSWYQQTPGQGLQFLFEYFSETQRNKGNFPGRFSGRQFSNSRSEMNVSTLELGDSALYLCASSFAQGATEAFFGQGTRLTVV.

This chain joins TRBV19 and TRBJ1-1; D call uncertain. This CDR3 is built from 13 residues. V was pared by 2 bases and J by 5 bases, with 9 bases between. Germline assignment: CDR1 LNHDA and CDR2 SQIVND (reference sequence). CDR3 in amino acids: CASSIRAGTEAFF. CDR3 bases: TGTGCCAGTAGTATAAGAGCCGGGACTGAAGCTTTCTTT.

This chain joins TRBV12-3 or TRBV12-4 and TRBJ1-5, with 10 bases that match TRBD1. This CDR3 is 13 amino acids long. V was clipped by 8 bases and J by 7 bases; unmatched bases: 5. The CDR3 sequence: CASQDRGDQPQHF. DNA for the CDR3: TGTGCCAGCCAGGACAGGGGGGACCAGCCCCAGCATTTT.

This clone has only one observation. This chain links TRBV6-6 with TRBJ1-5; D is uncertain. The CDR3 runs to 16 residues. The germline V and J ends were trimmed by 0 bases and 1 base, with 10 bases remaining between them. Germline V gives CDR1 MNHNY, CDR2 SVGAGI (reference sequence). The CDR3 protein is CASSYSAVLSNQPQHF. CDR3 DNA: TGTGCCAGCAGTTACTCGGCGGTTTTAAGCAATCAGCCCCAGCATTTT.

V is TRBV4-3 and J is TRBJ2-7; D is undetermined. V lost 2 bases and J 2 bases, leaving 13 bases between the germline ends. Per the germline V gene, CDR1 is LGHNA and CDR2 is YSLEER. There are 15 residues in the CDR3. Written as DNA, the CDR3 is TGCGCCAGCAGCCAACTCAGAGGCGACGCCTACGAGCAGTACTTC. This encodes CASSQLRGDAYEQYF.

The chain recombines TRBV7-2 with TRBJ2-3; D uncertain. Between the trimmed V and J ends, which lost 2 bases and 2 bases, there was a span of 11 bases. The germline CDR1 and CDR2 sequences are SGHTA and FQGNSA. The CDR3 spans 15 residues. CDR3 amino acids: CASSLNNGITDTQYF. The CDR3 bases are TGTGCCAGCAGCTTAAATAATGGGATCACAGATACGCAGTATTTT.

The CDR3 bases are TGTGCCAGTAGTATAGACGTACTAACAGGGGAAGGCTATGGCTACACCTTC. Protein product: CASSIDVLTGEGYGYTF. The V and J genes are TRBV19 and TRBJ1-2; 7 bases agree with TRBD1. Germline trimming cut 0 bases from V and 4 bases from J; bases unmatched to any gene: 11. CDR1 and CDR2 (germline): LNHDA, SQIVND (reference sequence). This CDR3 is 17 amino acids long.